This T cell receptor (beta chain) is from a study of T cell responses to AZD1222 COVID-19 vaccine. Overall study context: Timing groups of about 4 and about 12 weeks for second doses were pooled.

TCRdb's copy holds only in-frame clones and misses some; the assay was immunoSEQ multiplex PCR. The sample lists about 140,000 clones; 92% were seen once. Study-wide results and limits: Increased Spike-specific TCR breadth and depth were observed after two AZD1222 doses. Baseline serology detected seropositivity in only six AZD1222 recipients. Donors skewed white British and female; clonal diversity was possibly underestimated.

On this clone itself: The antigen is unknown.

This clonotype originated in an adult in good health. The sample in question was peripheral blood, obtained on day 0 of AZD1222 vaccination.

The CDR3 sequence is CASKPGLNLDTQYF. The CDR3 DNA follows: TGTGCCAGCAAGCCGGGACTGAACCTAGATACGCAGTATTTT. The chain couples TRBV28 to TRBJ2-3, with D possibly TRBD2 on 6 matching bases. The CDR3 has 14 residues. V was shortened by 7 bases and J by 5 bases, with 16 bases between the two germline ends. In germline, CDR1 is MDHEN, CDR2 SYDVKM.